This T cell receptor beta chain was sequenced during a study of T cells after yellow fever vaccination. Study conclusions and caveats: Clones that expanded after primary vaccination mostly reappeared after the booster (roughly 95% CD4, 88% CD8). Secondary responses were weaker yet peaked faster, day 5 versus 15.

This clonotype was observed at least ten times. Its antigen is as yet unknown. TCRdb ran MiXCR on the 5' RACE reads and lists one entry per CDR3 protein. Seen here are 250,000 or so distinct CDR3 sequences, more than 3.5% observed once, and the top ten hold around a fifth. The CDR3 loop spans 15 amino acids. With 6 bases clipped from V and 5 bases from J, the junction kept 6 bases outside the gene matches. The receptor was derived from a man between 18 and 29 years old who received the YFV17D yellow fever vaccine. The starting material was PBMCs, obtained 15 days after the yellow fever booster vaccination. The chain joins TRBV12-3 or TRBV12-4 to TRBJ2-2; TRBD2 agrees at 10 bases. The CDR3 reads CASRRTSGETGELFF. For the CDR3, the DNA is TGTGCCAGCAGAAGAACTAGCGGGGAAACCGGGGAGCTGTTTTTT.